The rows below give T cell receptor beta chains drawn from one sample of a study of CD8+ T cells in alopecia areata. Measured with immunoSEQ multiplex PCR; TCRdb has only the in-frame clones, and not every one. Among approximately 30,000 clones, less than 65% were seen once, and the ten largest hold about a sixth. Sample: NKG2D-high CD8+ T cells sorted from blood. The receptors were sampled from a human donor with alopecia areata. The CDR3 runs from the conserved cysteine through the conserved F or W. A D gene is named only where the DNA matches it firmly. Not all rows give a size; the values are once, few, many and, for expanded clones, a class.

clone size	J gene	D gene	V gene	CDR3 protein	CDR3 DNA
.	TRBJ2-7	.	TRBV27	CASSLSGTPTYEQYF	TGTGCCAGCAGTTTATCCGGGACCCCAACCTACGAGCAGTACTTC
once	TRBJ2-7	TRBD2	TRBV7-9	CASSPRGTSGAYEQYF	TGTGCCAGCAGCCCGCGCGGGACTAGCGGGGCCTACGAGCAGTACTTC
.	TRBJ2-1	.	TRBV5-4	CASYSVDEQFF	TGTGCCTCCTATTCGGTCGATGAGCAGTTCTTC
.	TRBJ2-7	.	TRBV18	CASSPTGPNYEQYF	TGTGCCAGCTCACCGACAGGACCCAACTACGAGCAGTACTTC
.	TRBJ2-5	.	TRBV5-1	CASSLGLGAGETQYF	TGCGCCAGCAGCTTGGGTTTGGGGGCCGGTGAGACCCAGTACTTC
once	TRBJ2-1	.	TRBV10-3	CAISESRERYNEQFF	TGTGCCATCAGTGAGTCTCGGGAACGCTACAATGAGCAGTTCTTC
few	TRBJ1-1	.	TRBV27	CASSSGGMNTEAFF	TGTGCCAGCAGTTCCGGGGGTATGAACACTGAAGCTTTCTTT
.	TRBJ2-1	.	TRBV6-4	CASSDSAGPLYNEQFF	TGTGCCAGCAGTGACTCCGCGGGACCACTCTACAATGAGCAGTTCTTC
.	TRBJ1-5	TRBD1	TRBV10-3	CAISVEGGNSNQPQHF	TGTGCCATCAGTGTTGAAGGGGGCAATAGCAATCAGCCCCAGCATTTT
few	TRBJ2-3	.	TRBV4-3	CASSQDDGSTDTQYF	TGCGCCAGCAGCCAAGATGACGGAAGCACAGATACGCAGTATTTT
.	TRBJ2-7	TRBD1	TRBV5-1	CASSLGTGGYEQYF	TGCGCCAGCAGCTTGGGGACAGGGGGATACGAGCAGTACTTC
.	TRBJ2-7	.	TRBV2	CASHREPPGYEQYF	TGTGCCAGCCACCGGGAACCTCCTGGCTACGAGCAGTACTTC
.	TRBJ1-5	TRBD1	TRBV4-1	CASSPSPTGSSNQPQHF	TGCGCCAGCAGCCCCAGCCCGACAGGGAGTAGCAATCAGCCCCAGCATTTT
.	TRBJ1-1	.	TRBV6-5	CASSYSGGSTEAFF	TGTGCCAGCAGTTACTCCGGGGGGAGCACTGAAGCTTTCTTT
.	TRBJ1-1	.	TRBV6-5	CASQLHGEMNTEAFF	TGTGCCAGCCAGTTACACGGGGAGATGAACACTGAAGCTTTCTTT
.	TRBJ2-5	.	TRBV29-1	CSVENPTGNQETQYF	TGCAGCGTTGAAAACCCGACCGGGAATCAAGAGACCCAGTACTTC
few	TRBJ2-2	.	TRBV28	CASSRRQTTNTGELFF	TGTGCCAGCAGTCGGCGACAGACTACGAACACCGGGGAGCTGTTTTTT
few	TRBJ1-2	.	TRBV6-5	CASSYSGQTPNYGYTF	TGTGCCAGCAGTTACTCGGGCCAGACACCTAACTATGGCTACACCTTC
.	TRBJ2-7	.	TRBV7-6	CASTPPGRDYEQYF	TGTGCCAGCACCCCTCCGGGCCGGGACTACGAGCAGTACTTC
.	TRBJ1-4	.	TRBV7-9	CASSPREFNGYEKLFF	TGTGCCAGCAGCCCCAGGGAATTCAACGGCTATGAAAAACTGTTTTTT
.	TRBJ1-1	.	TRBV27	CASSLSSGRTEAFF	TGTGCCAGCAGTTTATCGTCGGGTCGGACTGAAGCTTTCTTT
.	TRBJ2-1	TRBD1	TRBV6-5	CASSSDWDRGEQFF	TGTGCCAGCAGTTCCGATTGGGACAGGGGGGAGCAGTTCTTC
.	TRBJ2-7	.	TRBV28	CASRDPGLINEQYF	TGTGCCAGCAGGGACCCGGGCCTTATCAACGAGCAGTACTTC
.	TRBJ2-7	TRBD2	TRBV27	CASSPVFAGGLYEQYF	TGTGCCAGCAGTCCTGTCTTTGCGGGAGGGCTTTACGAGCAGTACTTC
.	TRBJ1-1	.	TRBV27	CASRAIQGHTEAFF	TGTGCCAGCAGAGCTATTCAGGGGCACACTGAAGCTTTCTTT
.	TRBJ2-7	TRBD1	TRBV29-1	CSVGDRGYEQYF	TGCAGCGTTGGAGACAGGGGCTACGAGCAGTACTTC
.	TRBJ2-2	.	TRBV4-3	CASSQRQPNTGELFF	TGCGCCAGCAGCCAAAGACAGCCCAACACCGGGGAGCTGTTTTTT
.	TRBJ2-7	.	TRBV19	CASSIAAGALYEQYF	TGTGCCAGTAGTATAGCTGCGGGGGCCCTCTACGAGCAGTACTTC
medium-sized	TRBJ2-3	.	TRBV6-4	CASSSVGGHTDTQYF	TGTGCCAGCAGCTCCGTTGGGGGTCATACAGATACGCAGTATTTT
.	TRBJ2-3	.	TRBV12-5	CASAQGLGTDTQYF	TGTGCTAGTGCCCAGGGTCTTGGCACAGATACGCAGTATTTT
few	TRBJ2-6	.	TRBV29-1	CSVEDLSSGANVLTF	TGCAGCGTTGAAGATTTAAGCTCTGGGGCCAACGTCCTGACTTTC
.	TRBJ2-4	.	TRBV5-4	CASSSESAKNIQYF	TGTGCCAGCAGCTCCGAGTCAGCCAAAAACATTCAGTACTTC